This T cell receptor (beta chain) emerged from a study of beta chain features in type 1 diabetes. A note on this clone: Its antigen is not identified. Other DNA sequences in the sample encode the same CDR3.

The study's findings and limits: Type 1 diabetes patients showed a moderate but significant shortening of TCRB CDR3s in all four CD4+ subsets. The study found fewer insertions and more deletions at VDJ junctions in type 1 diabetes patients.

All of the isolated RNA was reverse transcribed, so expressed TCRB transcripts were sequenced. The assay was immunoSEQ multiplex PCR, and TCRdb's table has in-frame clones only and misses some. Among under 800,000 clones listed, around 15% were seen once. The TCR sequence derives from a man aged 18 to 30 in good health. The sequenced sample consisted of naive CD4+ T cells from blood.

CDR3 DNA sequence: TGTGCCAGCTCACCGCAGACTAGCTACGAGCAGTACTTC. Translated: CASSPQTSYEQYF. This chain links TRBV18 with TRBJ2-7; D may be TRBD2 (6 bases). Germline loops: CDR1 KGHSH, CDR2 LQKENI. The CDR3 contains 13 residues. The V gene lost 3 bases and the J gene lost 3 bases, with 9 bases spanning the gap.